Listed below are T cell receptor beta chains from one sample, sequenced in a study of T cell clones after liver transplantation. The data were produced by immunoSEQ multiplex PCR, yet TCRdb's version contains in-frame clones alone and is incomplete. This sample has 40,000 to 65,000 clones, with 84% found just once. Sequencing was performed on CD4+ T cells from blood, taken before liver transplant. The receptor set was obtained from a human donor who received a liver transplant. Both conserved end residues are part of each CDR3. A D gene is named only where the DNA matches it firmly. Rows give clone size only sometimes, using once, few, many, or a class for an expanded clone.

clone_size j_call d_call v_call cdr3_aa cdr3_nt
few TRBJ1-4 NA TRBV28 CASSYGIYEKLFF TGTGCCAGCAGTTATGGGATTTACGAAAAACTGTTTTTT
NA TRBJ2-5 NA TRBV4-1 CASSQDWVSQETQYF TGCGCCAGCAGCCAAGATTGGGTATCCCAAGAGACCCAGTACTTC
NA TRBJ1-5 NA TRBV19 CASSRSYGEPQHF TGTGCCAGTAGTAGAAGTTACGGGGAGCCCCAGCATTTT
NA TRBJ2-4 TRBD1 TRBV9 CASSVEAGGLSTFQYF TGTGCCAGCAGCGTAGAAGCAGGGGGCCTATCGACCTTTCAGTACTTC
NA TRBJ2-1 TRBD2 TRBV4-3 CASSQLGGVNNEQFF TGCGCCAGCAGCCAACTTGGGGGGGTAAACAATGAGCAGTTCTTC
NA TRBJ1-5 TRBD1 TRBV7-9 CASSEDRGGNQPQHF TGTGCCAGCAGCGAGGACAGGGGAGGCAATCAGCCCCAGCATTTT
NA TRBJ2-3 NA TRBV4-3 CASSQGEAGRRTDTQYF TGCGCCAGCAGCCAAGGGGAGGCAGGACGGAGAACAGATACGCAGTATTTT
NA TRBJ2-7 TRBD2 TRBV9 CASSVDWEGISYEQYF TGTGCCAGCAGCGTAGATTGGGAGGGGATTTCCTACGAGCAGTACTTC
NA TRBJ2-3 TRBD2 TRBV9 CASSALAGGTDTQYF TGTGCCAGCAGCGCGCTAGCGGGGGGCACAGATACGCAGTATTTT
NA TRBJ2-2 NA TRBV18 CASSPNLQANTGELFF TGTGCCAGCTCACCAAATTTACAGGCGAACACCGGGGAGCTGTTTTTT